The present entry profiles one T cell receptor beta chain with its context. This sample was included in a study of response to subunit inactivated influenza vaccine. The CDR3 sequence is 15 residues long. The V gene's germline CDR1 is DFQATT and CDR2 SNEGSKA (reference sequence). J was trimmed by 12 bases and V by 3 bases; bases with no gene match: 13. Via MiXCR, TCRdb re-called the RT-PCR reads, giving one row per CDR3 protein. This table holds roughly 500,000 distinct CDR3 sequences, approximately 22% found once. This sample was also put to use in a study of T cells expressing NK-cell markers. This second study says: As the method of synthesis, 5'RACE template switching with UMIs yielded TCR beta cDNA. Most of the eight sequenced donors were HCMV-seropositive; one was seronegative. CD8+ T cells in a handful of donors included dominant NKG2C+ clonotypes at about 1.0-7.0%. Similarly, these clonotypes led the CD3+CD56-NKG2C+ fraction as well in several donors. HCMV specificity was not established for the expanded NKG2C+ T cell clones.

The sequencing used CD4+ T cells sorted from PBMCs, collected roughly 12 days after vaccination. The source is a man aged 45 to 65 who received an inactivated influenza vaccine. J is TRBJ1-5 and V is TRBV20-1, with 11 bases matching TRBD1. The CDR3 bases are TGCAGTGCTAGTGGGGACAGGGGGTGGGAGGTGGTCCAGCATTTT. Translation gives CSASGDRGWEVVQHF.